Listed below are T cell receptor beta chains from one sample, sequenced in a study of blood T cell repertoires in COVID-19. TCRdb's table, derived via immunoSEQ multiplex PCR, lists solely in-frame clones and lacks some. Among about 200,000 clones listed, under 90% were seen once. What was sequenced was PBMCs or T cells enriched from blood (not recorded which). The source of these receptors is a woman between 45 and 65 years old who had been exposed to COVID-19. Both conserved end residues are part of each CDR3. D genes are given only for firm matches. Not every row has a clone size; where given, it reads once, few, many or a size class.

d_gene	abundance	j_gene	v_gene	CDR3aa	CDR3nt
TRBD1	NA	TRBJ1-1	TRBV5-4	CASSKWTGETEAFF	TGTGCCAGCAGCAAATGGACAGGGGAGACTGAAGCTTTCTTT
TRBD2	NA	TRBJ2-5	TRBV5-4	CASSFPSGGEEETQYF	TGTGCCAGCAGCTTTCCAAGCGGGGGCGAGGAAGAGACCCAGTACTTC
NA	once	TRBJ2-3	TRBV7-8	CASSLGQGVADTQYF	TGTGCCAGCAGCTTAGGGCAGGGTGTAGCAGATACGCAGTATTTT
TRBD1	once	TRBJ2-2	TRBV24-1	CATSDRDRGTGELFF	TGTGCCACCAGTGACCGGGACAGGGGGACCGGGGAGCTGTTTTTT
TRBD1	once	TRBJ2-3	TRBV25-1	CASISQGADTQYF	TGTGCCAGCATTTCTCAGGGGGCTGATACGCAGTATTTT
NA	NA	TRBJ1-1	TRBV10-3	CAIRTGNTEAFF	TGTGCCATCAGAACGGGGAACACTGAAGCTTTCTTT
NA	NA	TRBJ2-5	TRBV6-4	CASSEGGASGTQYF	TGTGCCAGCAGTGAAGGAGGGGCTAGTGGGACCCAGTACTTC
NA	NA	TRBJ1-1	TRBV2	CASRRETNTEAFF	TGTGCCAGCAGACGGGAAACGAACACTGAAGCTTTCTTT
TRBD1	once	TRBJ1-2	TRBV7-6	CASSLTGTGIYGYTF	TGTGCCAGCAGCTTAACCGGGACAGGCATCTATGGCTACACCTTC
NA	NA	TRBJ1-1	TRBV6-1	CASSELDLLPNTEAFF	TGTGCCAGCAGTGAATTAGATTTGCTCCCGAACACTGAAGCTTTCTTT
NA	NA	TRBJ1-1	TRBV7-9	CASSPPSGTEAFF	TGTGCCAGCAGCCCTCCGTCCGGCACTGAAGCTTTCTTT
NA	few	TRBJ2-7	TRBV28	CASSPIRGRVGYEQYF	TGTGCCAGCAGCCCGATTCGCGGGCGGGTAGGCTACGAGCAGTACTTC
TRBD2	NA	TRBJ2-1	TRBV15	CATSRTSGPTYNEQFF	TGTGCCACCAGCAGGACTAGCGGCCCCACCTACAATGAGCAGTTCTTC
NA	NA	TRBJ1-1	TRBV29-1	CSVGQGFGEAFF	TGCAGCGTTGGGCAGGGGTTTGGTGAAGCTTTCTTT
NA	NA	TRBJ1-1	TRBV7-9	CASSPPRVSIAEAFF	TGTGCCAGCAGCCCGCCCAGGGTCAGTATCGCTGAAGCTTTCTTT
NA	NA	TRBJ1-2	TRBV19	CASSIGGWDGYTF	TGTGCCAGTAGTATTGGGGGCTGGGATGGCTACACCTTC
NA	once	TRBJ1-1	TRBV12-3/TRBV12-4	CASSLRRGEKAFF	TGTGCCAGCAGTCTCCGTCGGGGGGAGAAAGCTTTCTTT
NA	NA	TRBJ1-1	TRBV5-6	CASSPLLPGNTEAFF	TGTGCCAGCAGTCCCCTCCTTCCAGGGAATACTGAAGCTTTCTTT
TRBD1	NA	TRBJ1-4	TRBV28	CASKSTGGSTNEKLFF	TGTGCCAGCAAGTCGACAGGGGGTAGCACTAATGAAAAACTGTTTTTT
NA	NA	TRBJ1-1	TRBV28	CASSLDPAVTEAFF	TGTGCCAGCAGTCTCGACCCAGCGGTCACTGAAGCTTTCTTT
TRBD2	NA	TRBJ2-7	TRBV5-4	CASSFRGGNEQYF	TGTGCCAGCAGCTTTCGGGGGGGGAACGAGCAGTACTTC
NA	few	TRBJ2-7	TRBV5-8	CASGGRWGGEQYF	TGTGCCAGCGGCGGAAGGTGGGGAGGCGAGCAGTACTTC
NA	NA	TRBJ1-2	TRBV10-3	CAISDPQGNGYTF	TGTGCCATCAGTGACCCCCAGGGAAATGGCTACACCTTC
TRBD1	NA	TRBJ1-4	TRBV7-9	CASRPGQDNEKLFF	TGTGCCAGCAGACCGGGACAGGACAATGAAAAACTGTTTTTT
NA	few	TRBJ2-5	TRBV19	CASSQGLEETQYF	TGTGCCAGCTCACAGGGTCTGGAAGAGACCCAGTACTTC
TRBD1	NA	TRBJ1-3	TRBV5-1	CASSPTGTGGIGNTIYF	TGCGCCAGCAGCCCAACCGGGACAGGTGGTATTGGAAACACCATATATTTT
NA	many	TRBJ1-6	TRBV2	CASSDGGTYNSPLHF	TGTGCCAGCAGTGACGGGGGGACCTATAATTCACCCCTCCACTTT